The 27 T cell receptor beta chains listed next were all sequenced from one sample in a study of blood T cell repertoires in COVID-19 (TCRdb year 2020). The receptor library was made with the immunoSEQ multiplex PCR assay. What TCRdb holds here is the immuneACCESS table cut down to in-frame rearrangements. Part of the clones is not present; checked against another copy, under half of the missing clones reflect an unresolved V gene, and the others are unexplained. For this sample there are 300,000 to 400,000 clones; 80% to 90% appear just once. The top ten constitute approximately 9.3% of the sample. Specimen: peripheral blood. These receptors were taken from a man aged 30 to 45 with COVID-19, enrolled during active disease.

This clone was seen only a few times. V usage is TRBV7-9 and J usage is TRBJ1-1; D is undetermined. CDR3 length: 18 amino acids. Looked up from germline, CDR1 is SEHNR and CDR2 is FQNEAQ (reference sequence). Trimming removed 0 bases from V and 3 bases from J, with 20 bases in between. The CDR3 here is CASSLARVLGPGYTEAFF. CDR3 bases: TGTGCCAGCAGCTTAGCTAGGGTTTTGGGCCCGGGGTACACTGAAGCTTTCTTT.

The chain employs TRBV2 and TRBJ2-3; 7 bases match TRBD1. Trimming at V came to 7 bases and at J to 3 bases, leaving 10 bases not matched to a gene. Germline-derived CDR1 and CDR2 are SNHLY and FYNNEI. The CDR3 runs 15 residues. CDR3 nucleotide sequence: TGTGCCAGCACGAGAATAGGACAGGTAACAGATACGCAGTATTTT. Translation: CASTRIGQVTDTQYF.

This chain links TRBV5-1 with TRBJ2-3; 8 bases align to TRBD2. The CDR3 runs to 16 residues. The germline V gene encodes CDR1 SGHRS and CDR2 YFSETQ. V dropped 5 bases and J dropped 4; count of bases not matched to a gene: 12. CDR3 nucleotide sequence: TGCGCCAGCAGTTGGACCCAGGGCGGGAGGTCAGATACGCAGTATTTT. This gives the protein CASSWTQGGRSDTQYF.

The rearrangement joins TRBV19 to TRBJ2-5, with 8 bases matching TRBD2. Losses at the gene ends were 0 bases for V and 0 bases for J; bases not matched to a gene: 6. The CDR3 covers 17 residues. The germline V gene has CDR1 LNHDA and CDR2 SQIVND (reference sequence). The CDR3 nucleotides read TGTGCCAGTAGTATAGAAAGTTCTAGCGGGCACCAAGAGACCCAGTACTTC. Protein sequence: CASSIESSSGHQETQYF.

J is TRBJ2-1 and V is TRBV5-1, with 7 nucleotides matching TRBD1. The CDR3 has 14 residues. Germline V gives CDR1 SGHRS, CDR2 YFSETQ. Losses at the gene ends were 0 bases for V and 7 bases for J; bases not matched to a gene: 4. The CDR3 DNA reads TGCGCCAGCAGCTTGGCGACCAGGGGGAATGAGCAGTTCTTC. It is translated as CASSLATRGNEQFF.

The rearrangement uses TRBV19 and TRBJ1-2, with D hard to call. The length of the CDR3 is 14 residues. Germline V gives CDR1 LNHDA, CDR2 SQIVND (reference sequence). V dropped 5 bases and J dropped 0 bases, with 10 bases sitting between them. The CDR3, as DNA: TGTGCCAGTAGTCCCGGGAATACTAACTATGGCTACACCTTC. It specifies CASSPGNTNYGYTF.

The CDR3 sequence is CASSQELGGDTQYF. In nucleotides, the CDR3 is TGCGCCAGCAGCCAAGAGTTGGGGGGAGATACGCAGTATTTT. The genes are TRBV4-3 and TRBJ2-3, with D possibly being TRBD2 (6 bases). CDR1 and CDR2 (germline): LGHNA, YSLEER. Trimming shortened V by 0 bases and J by 5 bases, and 9 bases separated the two germline ends. The CDR3 is 14 amino acids.

This chain links TRBV6-6 with TRBJ1-2, with TRBD1 matching over 10 bases. V lost 6 bases, J lost 0 bases, and 7 bases stayed unmatched. Germline V gene sequence: CDR1 MNHNY, CDR2 SVGAGI (reference sequence). This CDR3 region has 16 residues. CDR3 amino acids: CASRRQGALPNYGYTF. CDR3 nucleotide sequence: TGTGCCAGCAGACGACAGGGGGCACTGCCTAACTATGGCTACACCTTC.

The genes are TRBV4-2 and TRBJ1-1; 8 bases line up with TRBD1. The trim removed 3 bases at V and 1 base at J, leaving 7 bases unmatched. CDR3 length: 16 amino acids. From germline, CDR1 is LGHNA and CDR2 YNFKEQ. This CDR3 is CASSQTGVKPNTEAFF. The CDR3 DNA is TGTGCCAGCAGCCAGACAGGGGTTAAGCCGAACACTGAAGCTTTCTTT.

This chain connects TRBV4-3 to TRBJ1-6; D ambiguous. CDR1 and CDR2 from the germline V gene are LGHNA and YSLEER. V dropped 0 bases and J dropped 5 bases, with 8 bases sitting between them. This CDR3 has 15 residues. The CDR3 loop reads CASSQDPRNNSPLHF. DNA for the CDR3: TGCGCCAGCAGCCAAGATCCCAGGAATAATTCACCCCTCCACTTT.

The CDR3 sequence: CSVTGATDTQYF. DNA of the CDR3: TGCAGCGTTACGGGTGCCACAGATACGCAGTATTTT. The V and J genes are TRBV29-1 and TRBJ2-3, with D uncertain. The CDR3 sequence is 12 residues long. The V gene's germline CDR1 is SQVTM and CDR2 ANQGSEA. V was clipped by 5 bases and J by 2 bases, with 8 bases between them.

The V call is TRBV11-3, the J call TRBJ2-1, with D tentatively TRBD2 (6 bases). Trimming removed 0 bases from V and 8 bases from J, with 14 bases in between. The CDR3 covers 15 residues. In germline, CDR1 is SGHNT, CDR2 YENEEA. CDR3 in DNA: TGTGCCAGCAGCTTAGAGGCTAGGAGGGTCGATGAGCAGTTCTTC. Translated, it gives CASSLEARRVDEQFF.

The sample holds one count of this clone. DNA of the CDR3: TGTGCCAGCAGACGTGGACAGGGGGCTAGTTCCTTAGAAGCTTTCTTT. This gives the protein CASRRGQGASSLEAFF. The gene calls are TRBV5-6 and TRBJ1-1; TRBD1 matches at 11 bases. The CDR3 consists of 16 residues. CDR1 and CDR2 from the germline V gene are SGHDT and YYEEEE. V was clipped by 5 bases and J by 8 bases; unmatched bases: 14.

Written as DNA, the CDR3 is TGTGCCAGCAGTTGGGACATATCCTATGGCTACACCTTC. Its translation is CASSWDISYGYTF. The rearrangement links TRBV27 to TRBJ1-2; D might be TRBD1 (6 bases). This CDR3 has 13 residues. The germline V and J ends were trimmed by 4 bases and 4 bases, with 10 bases remaining between them. Germline V lookup: CDR1 MNHEY, CDR2 SMNVEV (reference sequence).

This clone was counted between two and nine times. The chain has TRBV2 and TRBJ1-4; D call uncertain. Germline V gene lookup returns CDR1 SNHLY and CDR2 FYNNEI. This CDR3 spans 13 amino acids. The germline V and J ends were trimmed by 6 bases and 7 bases, with 12 bases remaining between them. For the CDR3, the DNA is TGTGCCAGCAGGGGCGGGGTCGGTGAAAAACTGTTTTTT. Translation gives CASRGGVGEKLFF.

This clone was seen only once. V and J are TRBV27 and TRBJ2-7, with TRBD1 matching 8 bases. Germline assignment: CDR1 MNHEY and CDR2 SMNVEV (reference sequence). V shed 5 bases and J 0 bases; nucleotides not matched to a gene: 6. There are 15 residues in the CDR3. CDR3 region: CASSAGGAGSYEQYF. CDR3 nucleotide sequence: TGTGCCAGCAGTGCAGGGGGCGCGGGCTCCTACGAGCAGTACTTC.

This rearrangement joins TRBV19 to TRBJ1-2; D possibly corresponds to TRBD1 (6 bases). Trimming took off 4 bases at V and 2 bases at J, with 20 bases between the two ends. There are 17 residues in the CDR3. Per germline, CDR1 LNHDA and CDR2 SQIVND (reference sequence). The CDR3 nucleotides are TGTGCCAGTAGTACCACATCACTACCGACAGGCAACTATGGCTACACCTTC. Protein sequence: CASSTTSLPTGNYGYTF.

The V gene is TRBV25-1, the J gene TRBJ1-5; D unresolved. V was pared by 4 bases and J by 0 bases, with 10 bases between. The CDR3 has 15 residues. Germline CDR1 MGHDK, CDR2 SYGVNS. CDR3 in amino acids: CASSGDIHSNQPQHF. CDR3 coding DNA: TGTGCCAGCAGTGGTGACATCCATAGCAATCAGCCCCAGCATTTT.

This chain joins TRBV4-3 and TRBJ2-7; 9 nucleotides match TRBD2. The CDR3 is 15 amino acids. After removal of 4 bases from V and 3 bases from J, the junction contained 7 bases not matched to a gene. The germline V gene has CDR1 LGHNA and CDR2 YSLEER. The CDR3 nucleotides read TGCGCCAGCAGCCCTCGAGAGACTAGCGGCTACGAGCAGTACTTC. Translation gives CASSPRETSGYEQYF.

The chain has TRBV4-2 and TRBJ1-4; 9 bases align to TRBD1. The length of the CDR3 is 17 residues. The J segment lost 5 bases and the V segment lost 0 bases, leaving 7 bases of the junction unmatched. Germline V lookup: CDR1 LGHNA, CDR2 YNFKEQ. The chain's CDR3 is CASSQDLRQGGNEKLFF. CDR3 sequence (DNA): TGTGCCAGCAGCCAAGATCTCCGACAGGGGGGGAATGAAAAACTGTTTTTT.

The chain carries TRBV15 and TRBJ2-7, with D unclear. Deletions cut 0 bases from V and 3 bases from J, with 18 bases between. Germline V lookup: CDR1 LNHNV, CDR2 YYDKDF (reference sequence). The CDR3 extends over 17 amino acids. In DNA form, the CDR3 reads TGTGCCACCAGCAGAGAAACAGCTACAAACCGTCGCTACGAGCAGTACTTC. As protein: CATSRETATNRRYEQYF.

The chain links TRBV2 to TRBJ2-1, with 11 bases fitting TRBD2. CDR3 size: 13 residues. In germline, CDR1 is SNHLY, CDR2 FYNNEI. Germline trimming cut 9 bases from V and 10 bases from J; bases unmatched to any gene: 8. The CDR3 DNA sequence: TGTGCCAGTAGCGGGAGGGCCGGAGGGGAGCAGTTCTTC. Translation: CASSGRAGGEQFF. The whole variable domain, filled in from reference TRBV2 and TRBJ2-1, reads EPEVTQTPSHQVTQMGQEVILRCVPISNHLYFYWYRQILGQKVEFLVSFYNNEISEKSEIFDDQFSVERPDGSNFTLKIRSTKLEDSAMYFCASSGRAGGEQFFGPGTRLTVL.

This rearrangement joins TRBV7-2 to TRBJ2-2; TRBD1 matches at 8 bases. The ends lost 3 bases at V and 6 bases at J; junction bases unmatched: 3. The CDR3 is made up of 14 amino acids. The germline gives CDR1 SGHTA, CDR2 FQGNSA. CDR3 amino acids: CASSFRDRPGELFF. The CDR3 DNA reads as TGTGCCAGCAGCTTCCGGGACAGGCCCGGGGAGCTGTTTTTT.

The chain couples TRBV3-1 (or the pseudogene TRBV3-2) to TRBJ2-7; D is ambiguous. Trimming took off 0 bases at V and 4 bases at J, with 10 bases between the two ends. The CDR3 is 14 residues long. Per germline, CDR1 LGHDT and CDR2 YNNKEL (reference sequence). The CDR3 spells CASSQDTYMYEQYF. In DNA form, the CDR3 reads TGTGCCAGCAGCCAAGACACGTACATGTACGAGCAGTACTTC.

The gene calls are TRBV6-6 and TRBJ2-1; D may be TRBD2 (5 bases). Germline V gene data show CDR1 as MNHNY and CDR2 as SVGAGI (reference sequence). V gave up 0 bases and J gave up 2 bases, with 8 bases separating them. The CDR3 extends over 15 amino acids. CDR3: CASSYSAEAYNEQFF. As DNA, the CDR3 is TGTGCCAGCAGTTACTCCGCGGAGGCCTACAATGAGCAGTTCTTC.

This rearrangement joins TRBV5-1 to TRBJ2-1; D perhaps matches TRBD2 (6 bases). Per the germline V gene, CDR1 is SGHRS and CDR2 is YFSETQ. The CDR3 runs 17 residues. The ends were cut back, 0 bases at V and 2 bases at J, with 15 bases in the middle. CDR3 region: CASSLGDGLWTYNEQFF. The CDR3 DNA reads TGCGCCAGCAGCTTGGGGGACGGACTATGGACCTACAATGAGCAGTTCTTC.

Here the CDR3 reads CASSEVSNTEAFF. Here the CDR3 DNA reads TGCGCCAGCAGCGAGGTCTCGAACACTGAAGCTTTCTTT. This sequence joins TRBV5-1 and TRBJ1-1; no firm D call. The germline gives CDR1 SGHRS, CDR2 YFSETQ. The CDR3 runs to 13 residues. V was trimmed by 4 bases and J by 1 base, leaving 8 bases between them.